This is a list of T cell receptor beta chains from one sample in a study of response to subunit inactivated influenza vaccine. TCRdb re-derived calls from the RT-PCR reads in MiXCR, one entry per CDR3 protein. The sample consists of 500,000 to 600,000 distinct CDR3 sequences, 16% of them appearing once. This sample comprised CD4+ T cells sorted from PBMCs, obtained around 25 months after vaccination. Every receptor here comes from a man aged 50 to 69 who received an inactivated influenza vaccine. The CDR3 runs from the conserved cysteine through the conserved F or W. The order of the fields is V gene, CDR3 protein.

>TRBV15
CATSRDLTGVEKLFF
>TRBV14
CASSPFNTGELFF
>TRBV25-1
CASSDPGQRGDSNQPQHF
>TRBV5-1
CASSPELAGGLGEQFF
>TRBV6-2/TRBV6-3
CASNPPNTDTQYF
>TRBV24-1
CATSDLAPNHNEQFF
>TRBV9
CASSVVSGRMNTGELFF
>TRBV24-1
CATSDIGQGLIDTQYF
>TRBV3-1
CASSPPGHDYGYTF
>TRBV5-1
CASRQLDNSPLHF
>TRBV2
CASTLDRGAEAFF
>TRBV4-2
CASSQEERGPGTQYF
>TRBV10-3
CAISESTRHTQYF
>TRBV4-3
CASSHGQLGELFF
>TRBV20-1
CSATHPRSGRANEQFF
>TRBV18
CASSHGMDEQFF
>TRBV20-1
CSACRQEYTEAFF
>TRBV29-1
CSVGGVGNEQFF
>TRBV28
CASSSFGESYEQYF
>TRBV20-1
CSARDEWLQSSNQPQHF
>TRBV4-1
CASSQSSRGGGGETQYF
>TRBV2
CASNLRVLETQYF
>TRBV29-1
CSVEDRGLAGNYNEQFF
>TRBV12-3/TRBV12-4
CASSLRGIGGYTF
>TRBV10-3
CATTRDSTSYEQYF